A single sample gave rise to the 10 T cell receptor beta chains below, sequenced in a study of shared clonotypes between healthy human individuals. Sequenced by immunoSEQ multiplex PCR; TCRdb stores in-frame clones only, minus some. The sample records around 1,900,000 clones, roughly 95% being singletons. Selected positively for CCR7 and CD45RO-negative, naive CD8 cells excluded terminally differentiated effector memory CD45RA+ cells. The sample was naive CD8+ T cells from PBMCs. All receptors derive from a man aged 18 to 29 in good health. Some clones in this sample may be carry-over from other donors' samples.

The V gene is TRBV27, the J gene TRBJ2-1; perhaps TRBD2 as D (6 bases). With 6 bases removed from V and 10 bases from J, the gap between germline ends came to 10 bases. In germline, CDR1 is MNHEY, CDR2 SMNVEV (reference sequence). There are 11 residues in the CDR3. CDR3 loop: CASSYGREQFF. CDR3 bases: TGTGCCAGCAGCTATGGGAGGGAGCAGTTCTTC.

The chain employs TRBV10-3 and TRBJ2-1; tentatively, D is TRBD1 (5 bases). The CDR3 is made up of 15 amino acids. Trimming took off 6 bases at V and 4 bases at J, with 16 bases between the two ends. Germline-derived CDR1 and CDR2 are ENHRY and SYGVKD. The CDR3 loop reads CAIRQIGVSYNEQFF. CDR3 nucleotides: TGTGCCATCAGGCAGATAGGGGTGTCATACAATGAGCAGTTCTTC.

The chain couples TRBV15 to TRBJ2-7; TRBD1 matches 7 bases. The CDR3 is 14 amino acids. Germline CDR1 reads LNHNV; CDR2 reads YYDKDF (reference sequence). V shed 6 bases, J shed 3 bases, and the junction held 8 bases outside the gene matches. Here the CDR3 DNA reads TGTGCCACCAGGTCTAGGGACAGTGACTACGAGCAGTACTTC. It encodes CATRSRDSDYEQYF.

This rearrangement joins TRBV15 to TRBJ2-7; 7 bases agree with TRBD2. CDR3 length equals 15 residues. V shed 1 base, J shed 3 bases, and the junction held 6 bases outside the gene matches. The germline V gene has CDR1 LNHNV and CDR2 YYDKDF (reference sequence). In DNA, the CDR3 is TGTGCCACCAGCAGAGGTCGGGAGGCCCTCTACGAGCAGTACTTC. This encodes CATSRGREALYEQYF. The full variable domain, rest sourced from reference TRBV15 and TRBJ2-7, is DAMVIQNPRYQVTQFGKPVTLSCSQTLNHNVMYWYQQKSSQAPKLLFHYYDKDFNNEADTPDNFQSRRPNTSFCFLDIRSPGLGDTAMYLCATSRGREALYEQYFGPGTRLTVT.

This clone was seen a single time. V gene TRBV2 combines with J gene TRBJ2-2, with 8 bases matching TRBD1. The CDR3 contains 15 residues. V dropped 9 bases and J dropped 3; count of bases not matched to a gene: 9. Germline CDR1 SNHLY, CDR2 FYNNEI. CDR3 sequence reads: CARHQTGEDTGELFF. In DNA form, the CDR3 reads TGTGCCAGGCACCAGACAGGGGAGGACACCGGGGAGCTGTTTTTT.

This chain joins TRBV25-1 and TRBJ2-7, with a possible D match to TRBD2 (5 bases). The V and J ends lost 0 bases and 3 bases respectively, with 12 bases between them. Germline V lookup: CDR1 MGHDK, CDR2 SYGVNS. CDR3 length: 15 residues. CDR3 residues: CASSEYTVGIYEQYF. The CDR3 coding sequence is TGTGCCAGCAGTGAATATACGGTCGGGATCTACGAGCAGTACTTC.

This clone was found once. The V call is TRBV28, the J call TRBJ1-4; D remains ambiguous. Germline V CDR1 and CDR2: MDHEN, SYDVKM. Trimming took off 3 bases at V and 4 bases at J, with 12 bases between the two ends. CDR3 length equals 15 residues. CDR3 nucleotide sequence: TGTGCCAGCAGTTTTCGGGTACTCGTTAATGAAAAACTGTTTTTT. Translation: CASSFRVLVNEKLFF.

This clone turned up a few times. The V gene is TRBV6-5, the J gene TRBJ1-2; D gene unclear. The CDR3 length is 12 residues. V dropped 6 bases and J dropped 2 bases, with 7 bases sitting between them. The germline gives CDR1 MNHEY, CDR2 SVGAGI. CDR3 protein: CASRFMNYGYTF. The CDR3 DNA sequence: TGTGCCAGCAGGTTTATGAACTATGGCTACACCTTC.

The chain employs TRBV30 and TRBJ2-1, with 8 bases matching TRBD2. Per the germline V gene, CDR1 is GTSNPN and CDR2 is SVGIG (reference sequence). V lost 0 bases to trimming and J lost 5 bases; unmatched junction nucleotides: 3. There are 14 residues in the CDR3. This CDR3 is CAWSVLAANNEQFF. The CDR3 DNA is TGTGCCTGGAGTGTACTAGCGGCGAACAATGAGCAGTTCTTC.

The chain carries TRBV4-1 and TRBJ2-1; 14 nucleotides line up with TRBD2. The germline gives CDR1 MGHRA, CDR2 YSYEKL. J was trimmed by 2 bases and V by 1 base; bases with no gene match: 4. This CDR3 is built from 18 residues. The CDR3 DNA reads TGCGCCAGCAGCCAAGTTTCGGGACTAGCGGGGGCCTACAATGAGCAGTTCTTC. Its protein is CASSQVSGLAGAYNEQFF.